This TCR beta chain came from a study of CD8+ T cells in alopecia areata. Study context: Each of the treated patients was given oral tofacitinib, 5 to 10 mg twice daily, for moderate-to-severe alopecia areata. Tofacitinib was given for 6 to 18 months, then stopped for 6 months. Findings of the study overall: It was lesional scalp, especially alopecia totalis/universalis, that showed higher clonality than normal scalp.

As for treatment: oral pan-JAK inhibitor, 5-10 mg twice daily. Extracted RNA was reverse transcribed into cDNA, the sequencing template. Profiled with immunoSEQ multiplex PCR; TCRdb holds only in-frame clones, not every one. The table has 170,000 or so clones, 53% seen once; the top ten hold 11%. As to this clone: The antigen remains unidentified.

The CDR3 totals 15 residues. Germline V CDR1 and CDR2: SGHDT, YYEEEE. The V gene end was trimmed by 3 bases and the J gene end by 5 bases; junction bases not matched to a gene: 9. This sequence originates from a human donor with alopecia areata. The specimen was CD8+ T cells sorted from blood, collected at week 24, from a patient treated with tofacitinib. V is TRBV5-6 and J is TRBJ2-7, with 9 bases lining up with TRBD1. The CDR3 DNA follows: TGTGCCAGCAGCTCAACCGGGACAGGGAACCACGAGCAGTACTTC. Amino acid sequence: CASSSTGTGNHEQYF.